This T cell receptor (beta chain) was profiled in a study of cytomegalovirus exposure and HLA in healthy donors. Libraries were prepared by immunoSEQ multiplex PCR; TCRdb keeps only in-frame clonotypes and omits some of them. The data show 300,000 to 400,000 clones, roughly 89% seen once. Study outcomes and limitations: Most TCR sequences showed up rarely, but some public TCRs showed up in many donors. Both high specificity and high sensitivity reportedly marked the classifier's diagnosis of cytomegalovirus status. Altogether, 160 or so TCR beta chains were recorded as cytomegalovirus-associated.

To note about this clone: Its matching antigen is unknown.

The germline V and J ends were trimmed by 4 bases and 13 bases, with 19 bases remaining between them. The CDR3 runs to 13 residues. CDR1 and CDR2 (germline): SEHNR, FQNEAQ (reference sequence). The sample taken for sequencing was PBMCs. The chain is built from TRBV7-9 and TRBJ1-2; a weak D match, TRBD1 (6 bases). This receptor was identified in a woman aged 18-35 years in good health and CMV-seronegative. CDR3 sequence (DNA): TGTGCCAGCAGCTCGGGGCAGGGGCGAGCGCTCACCTTC. Translation gives CASSSGQGRALTF.